Listed here are 29 T cell receptor beta chains from one sample, sequenced in a study of identical twins (dated by TCRdb to the mid-2010s). Library construction relied on 5' RACE. The sample was run on an Illumina HiSeq 2000. The raw public reads went through TCRdb reprocessing: fastp at Q25, MiXCR clone calling, in-frame beta chains kept. Here each entry gathers all rows of one CDR3 protein and keeps the most common genes and DNA. Across this sample there are approximately 680,000 distinct CDR3 sequences, with 7% to 7.5% seen only once. The top ten constitute 1.5% to 2% of the sample. These same data were also listed under a study on yellow fever vaccine responses in identical twins.

Sequencing was carried out using PBMCs. The origin of the receptors is a woman between 18 and 29 years old in good health.

This clonotype was counted at least ten times. This chain uses TRBV6-5 with TRBJ2-7; D possibly matches TRBD1 or TRBD2 (5 bases each). Germline V CDR1 and CDR2: MNHEY, SVGAGI. This CDR3 spans 15 amino acids. Trimming shortened V by 2 bases and J by 3 bases, and 14 bases separated the two germline ends. The CDR3 DNA is TGTGCCAGCAGTTACCGAGAGGGGAGAAGCTACGAGCAGTACTTC. It is translated as CASSYREGRSYEQYF.

The table lists this clonotype with many counts. The rearrangement joins TRBV6-6 to TRBJ1-4, with D hard to call. The germline V and J ends were trimmed by 7 bases and 8 bases, with 14 bases remaining between them. CDR1 is MNHNY and CDR2 is SVGAGI in the germline V gene (reference sequence). CDR3 length: 13 residues. This chain's CDR3 is CASTPRSGEKLFF. In DNA form, the CDR3 reads TGTGCCAGCACCCCGAGGTCCGGGGAAAAACTGTTTTTT.

The rearrangement links TRBV6-1 to TRBJ1-4; D uncertain. The CDR3 sequence is 15 residues long. Germline loops: CDR1 MNHNS, CDR2 SASEGT. The V gene lost 5 bases and the J gene lost 4 bases, with 14 bases spanning the gap. CDR3 coding DNA: TGTGCCAGCAGTCTCTGTACGGGGATTAATGAAAAACTGTTTTTT. This sequence encodes CASSLCTGINEKLFF.

This clonotype has only a few counts. The chain links TRBV7-9 to TRBJ2-7; D perhaps matches TRBD2 (5 bases). Germline-derived CDR1 and CDR2 are SEHNR and FQNEAQ (reference sequence). Trimming took 4 bases from V and 1 from J, leaving 11 bases between them. This CDR3 contains 14 residues. Here the CDR3 reads CASSYPGVSYEQYF. CDR3 in DNA: TGTGCCAGCAGCTACCCCGGGGTTTCCTACGAGCAGTACTTC. Full variable domain (missing parts from reference TRBV7-9 and TRBJ2-7): DTGVSQNPRHKITKRGQNVTFRCDPISEHNRLYWYRQTLGQGPEFLTYFQNEAQLEKSRLLSDRFSAERPKGSFSTLEIQRTEQGDSAMYLCASSYPGVSYEQYFGPGTRLTVT.

This chain connects TRBV29-1 to TRBJ2-6, with 8 bases aligning to TRBD2. Germline assignment: CDR1 SQVTM and CDR2 ANQGSEA. This CDR3 contains 16 residues. V shed 7 bases and J 0 bases; nucleotides not matched to a gene: 8. CDR3 in DNA: TGCAGCGCTGGGTCTAGCGGGCCCTCTGGGGCCAACGTCCTGACTTTC. It yields the protein CSAGSSGPSGANVLTF.

Worth noting for this clonotype: A read error may account for a junction end that differs from germline. The chain has TRBV15 and TRBJ2-7; 8 bases match TRBD2. Germline V gene sequence: CDR1 LNHNV, CDR2 YYDKDF (reference sequence). This CDR3 spans 14 amino acids. CDR3 region: CATSRERGLHEQYF. In DNA form, the CDR3 reads TGTGCCACCAGCCGAGAGCGGGGGCTTCACGAGCAGTACTTC.

A few counts support this clonotype. The chain recombines TRBV19 with TRBJ2-5, with D possibly called TRBD1 or TRBD2 (5 bases each). Trimming removed 4 bases at V and 5 bases at J, with 20 bases between. Germline assignment: CDR1 LNHDA and CDR2 SQIVND (reference sequence). The CDR3 has 16 residues. CDR3 residues: CASSKTGQGGRETQYF. DNA of the CDR3: TGTGCCAGTAGTAAGACGGGGCAGGGTGGGCGCGAGACCCAGTACTTC. The full variable domain, in which reference TRBV19 and TRBJ2-5 provide the parts outside the CDR3, is DGGITQSPKYLFRKEGQNVTLSCEQNLNHDAMYWYRQDPGQGLRLIYYSQIVNDFQKGDIAEGYSVSREKKESFPLTVTSAQKNPTAFYLCASSKTGQGGRETQYFGPGTRLLVL.

This clonotype was observed a few times. The genes are TRBV2 and TRBJ2-1, with 12 nucleotides matching TRBD2. The CDR3 length is 15 residues. Trimming at V came to 3 bases and at J to 8 bases, leaving 5 bases not matched to a gene. Germline CDR1 is SNHLY and CDR2 is FYNNEI. CDR3: CASSEATSGGHEQFF. CDR3 coding DNA: TGTGCCAGCAGTGAGGCGACTAGCGGGGGCCATGAGCAGTTCTTC.

This clonotype was observed at least ten times. The chain uses TRBV5-1 and TRBJ2-3, with D tentatively TRBD1 (6 bases). Trimming shortened V by 4 bases and J by 5 bases, and 8 bases separated the two germline ends. Germline values: CDR1 SGHRS, CDR2 YFSETQ. There are 12 residues in the CDR3. Written as DNA, the CDR3 is TGCGCCAGCAGCCAACAGGGAGATACGCAGTATTTT. It codes for CASSQQGDTQYF.

This clonotype was seen only a few times. The chain combines TRBV12-3 or TRBV12-4 with TRBJ2-4, with D maybe TRBD1 (5 bases). With 1 base removed from V and 0 bases from J, the gap between germline ends came to 7 bases. The CDR3 sequence is 15 residues long. The CDR3 spells CASSLGTIAKNIQYF. DNA of the CDR3: TGTGCCAGCAGTTTAGGGACAATAGCCAAAAACATTCAGTACTTC.

This clonotype was seen ten or more times. This rearrangement joins TRBV12-3 or TRBV12-4 to TRBJ1-2; perhaps TRBD1 as D (6 bases). The CDR3 contains 16 residues. Deletions cut 0 bases from V and 4 bases from J, with 15 bases between. Here the CDR3 DNA reads TGTGCCAGCAGTTTAGCGCTTAAAGGACAGCGCTATGGCTACACCTTC. It yields the protein CASSLALKGQRYGYTF.

V gene TRBV6-1 combines with J gene TRBJ1-1; a weak D match, TRBD1 (6 bases). V lost 7 bases, J lost 2 bases, and 14 bases lay in between. Looked up from germline, CDR1 is MNHNS and CDR2 is SASEGT. CDR3 size: 14 residues. The chain's CDR3 is CASIRGALNTEAFF. The CDR3 DNA sequence: TGTGCCAGCATCCGGGGGGCACTTAACACTGAAGCTTTCTTT.

This clonotype was counted many times. This chain joins TRBV7-3 and TRBJ2-7, with 11 positions matching TRBD2. Germline loops: CDR1 SGHTA, CDR2 FQGTGA. The CDR3 is 15 residues long. Trimming took 3 bases from V and 2 from J; bases not matched to a gene: 3. The CDR3 sequence: CASSLETSGAYEQYF. The CDR3 DNA follows: TGTGCCAGCAGCTTGGAGACTAGCGGGGCCTACGAGCAGTACTTC.

In its sample, this clonotype was seen a few times. The chain combines TRBV20-1 with TRBJ2-3; 7 bases match TRBD2. The CDR3 is 14 residues long. Losses at the gene ends were 5 bases for V and 0 bases for J; bases not matched to a gene: 5. Germline V CDR1 and CDR2: DFQATT, SNEGSKA (reference sequence). The CDR3 sequence: CSAPRRESTDTQYF. The CDR3 coding sequence is TGCAGTGCTCCACGGCGGGAGAGCACAGATACGCAGTATTTT.

This clonotype was counted a few times. This rearrangement joins TRBV6-1 to TRBJ2-7; 9 nucleotides match TRBD1. Germline CDR1 and CDR2: MNHNS and SASEGT. The CDR3 sequence is 16 residues long. V shed 4 bases and J 2 bases; nucleotides not matched to a gene: 9. As DNA, the CDR3 is TGTGCCAGCAGTGGCCGATGGACAGGGGACCCCTACGAGCAGTACGTC. Residues: CASSGRWTGDPYEQYV.

V gene TRBV5-1 combines with J gene TRBJ2-1; tentatively, D is TRBD1 (5 bases). The CDR3 is made up of 14 amino acids. V gave up 2 bases and J gave up 5 bases, with 11 bases separating them. Germline-derived CDR1 and CDR2 are SGHRS and YFSETQ. This CDR3 reads CASSFWGVDNEQFF. The CDR3 nucleotides are TGCGCCAGCAGCTTCTGGGGCGTGGACAATGAGCAGTTCTTC.

This clonotype was seen ten or more times. The rearrangement links TRBV7-8 to TRBJ2-3, with D uncertain. Trimming shortened V by 7 bases and J by 0 bases, and 14 bases separated the two germline ends. CDR1 is SGHVS and CDR2 is FQNEAQ in the germline V gene. CDR3 length: 15 amino acids. CDR3 amino acids: CASTPSKSSTDTQYF. For the CDR3, the DNA is TGTGCCAGCACCCCCTCGAAGTCTAGCACAGATACGCAGTATTTT.

The table lists this clonotype with a few counts. The V and J genes are TRBV20-1 and TRBJ1-2; D is unresolved. This CDR3 has 12 amino acids. Deletions cut 4 bases from V and 5 bases from J, with 11 bases between. The germline V gene encodes CDR1 DFQATT and CDR2 SNEGSKA (reference sequence). The CDR3 nucleotides are TGCAGTGCTATATTGGGCGATTATGGCTACACCTTC. As protein: CSAILGDYGYTF.

The rearrangement uses TRBV4-1 and TRBJ2-2, with 11 bases matching TRBD2. V lost 3 bases, J lost 5 bases, and 8 bases stayed unmatched. Per the germline V gene, CDR1 is MGHRA and CDR2 is YSYEKL. The CDR3 spans 17 residues. In DNA, the CDR3 is TGCGCCAGCAGCCACCAGACTAGCGGGATAATAACCGGGGAGCTGTTTTTT. As protein: CASSHQTSGIITGELFF.

This clonotype was detected a few times. The chain couples TRBV7-8 to TRBJ1-5; D is undetermined. Trimming shortened V by 5 bases and J by 0 bases, and 11 bases separated the two germline ends. This CDR3 is built from 15 residues. The germline CDR1 and CDR2 sequences are SGHVS and FQNEAQ. CDR3 region: CASSPTSDSNQPQHF. Written as DNA, the CDR3 is TGTGCCAGCAGCCCGACGTCTGATAGCAATCAGCCCCAGCATTTT.

Regarding this clonotype: Since a much larger clone is just one base distant, this may be a read error. The V call is TRBV5-5, the J call TRBJ2-2, with 10 positions matching TRBD1. This CDR3 spans 16 amino acids. Germline values: CDR1 SGHKS, CDR2 YYEKEE (reference sequence). V was clipped by 6 bases and J by 2 bases; unmatched bases: 7. CDR3: CASNPGQGFNTGELFF. CDR3 DNA: TGTGCCAGCAACCCGGGACAGGGGTTTAACACCGGGGAGCTGTTTTTT.

The rearrangement links TRBV9 to TRBJ2-2; TRBD1 aligns across 9 bases. V dropped 3 bases and J dropped 3; count of bases not matched to a gene: 3. The length of the CDR3 is 15 residues. Germline V gives CDR1 SGDLS, CDR2 YYNGEE. The CDR3 DNA reads as TGTGCCAGCAGCGGACGGGACAGGGACACCGGGGAGCTGTTTTTT. Amino acid sequence: CASSGRDRDTGELFF.

A few counts support this clonotype. The V and J genes are TRBV3-1 and TRBJ2-7; D not certain. The CDR3 has 15 amino acids. Trimming cost V 3 bases and J 2 bases, with 14 bases left between them. Germline loops: CDR1 LGHDT, CDR2 YNNKEL (reference sequence). CDR3 coding DNA: TGTGCCAGCAGCCAGGGCCTTGGGTCGACCTACGAGCAGTACTTC. It codes for CASSQGLGSTYEQYF.

This clonotype showed up many times. This chain links TRBV10-3 with TRBJ2-1, with 7 bases matching TRBD1. The CDR3 has 17 residues. The V and J ends lost 2 bases and 6 bases, in that order; junction bases with no gene match: 13. Germline V gives CDR1 ENHRY, CDR2 SYGVKD. The CDR3 DNA is TGTGCCATCAGTGAGCCAAACCATCAGGGACAGTTCAATGAGCAGTTCTTC. Amino acids: CAISEPNHQGQFNEQFF.

This clonotype has more than one count but fewer than ten. V gene TRBV20-1 combines with J gene TRBJ2-7; the D gene is possibly TRBD1 (6 bases). Between the trimmed V and J ends, which lost 3 bases and 2 bases, there was a span of 14 bases. Germline loops: CDR1 DFQATT, CDR2 SNEGSKA (reference sequence). The CDR3 spans 14 residues. CDR3 coding DNA: TGCAGTGCTAGGGAGTCGGGACAACCCTACGAGCAGTACTTC. Translating gives CSARESGQPYEQYF.

This clonotype has ten or more counts. This sequence joins TRBV20-1 and TRBJ1-5; 9 bases match TRBD1. There are 18 residues in the CDR3. CDR1 is DFQATT, CDR2 SNEGSKA, per germline (reference sequence). V dropped 3 bases and J dropped 0; count of bases not matched to a gene: 12. CDR3 in amino acids: CSASRWGQGYYSNQPQHF. The CDR3 DNA reads TGCAGTGCTAGCAGGTGGGGACAGGGATACTATAGCAATCAGCCCCAGCATTTT.

This clonotype has at least ten counts. This chain joins TRBV12-3 or TRBV12-4 and TRBJ1-4; D is uncertain. The CDR3 has 14 residues. The V and J ends lost 7 bases and 3 bases respectively, with 12 bases between them. CDR3 DNA: TGTGCCAGCACCCTGAACGGGGCTAATGAAAAACTGTTTTTT. As protein: CASTLNGANEKLFF.

This chain links TRBV10-3 with TRBJ2-7, with 9 bases matching TRBD2. The germline gives CDR1 ENHRY, CDR2 SYGVKD. V lost 4 bases to trimming and J lost 6 bases; unmatched junction nucleotides: 1. The CDR3 is 12 amino acids. The CDR3 bases are TGTGCCATCAGTGGCGGGGGGGCCGAGCAGTACGTC. It specifies CAISGGGAEQYV.

This clonotype was seen a handful of times. V is TRBV27 and J is TRBJ2-7; D gene ambiguous. Per the germline V gene, CDR1 is MNHEY and CDR2 is SMNVEV (reference sequence). V gave up 2 bases and J gave up 7 bases, with 9 bases separating them. This CDR3 spans 12 amino acids. CDR3 nucleotides: TGTGCCAGCAGTTTAGTTGGGCGGGAGCAGTACTTC. This translates into CASSLVGREQYF.